This TCR beta chain is drawn from a study of OX40 agonist ivuxolimab in advanced cancers. Details on this clone: What it binds is unknown.

The V end was cut by 4 bases, the J end by 0 bases, with 17 bases between. The CDR3 is 17 residues long. CDR1 is SEHNR, CDR2 FQNEAQ, per germline (reference sequence). Sequenced by immunoSEQ multiplex PCR; TCRdb stores in-frame clones only, minus some. The sample yields approximately 15,000 clones, 65% to 80% seen once. Study conclusions and caveats: CD4+ and CD8+ blood T cells expanded clonally by week 6 at 0.1 to 3.0 mg/kg.

The sequencing here drew on CD4+ or CD8+ T cells sorted from blood, taken in a trial of the OX40 agonist ivuxolimab. The V and J genes are TRBV7-9 and TRBJ2-3, with a tentative D call TRBD1 (5 bases). This clonotype originated in an adult with an advanced solid tumor such as melanoma, head and neck, liver or kidney cancer. The CDR3 loop is CASSYPMGQTSTDTQYF. The CDR3, as DNA: TGTGCCAGCAGCTACCCCATGGGGCAGACTAGCACAGATACGCAGTATTTT.